This T cell receptor beta chain was recovered during a study of T cells in Graves' hyperthyroidism and ophthalmopathy. The CDR3 has 15 amino acids. The germline V and J ends were trimmed by 3 bases and 7 bases, with 16 bases remaining between them. CDR1 SGHVS and CDR2 FNYEAQ come from the germline V gene. In its sample, this clonotype was seen a few times. Participants, patients aged 18 to 65, had newly diagnosed hyperthyroidism with a duration under 2 months. There were TCR beta CDR3 regions amplified from RNA transcripts. HTBI primers drove first-round RT-PCR of the TCR CDR3. TCRdb processed the multiplex PCR reads anew with MiXCR; each CDR3 protein has one entry. The sample lists under 800,000 distinct CDR3 sequences, 14% occurring once.

The specimen sequenced was blood. The gene calls are TRBV7-6 and TRBJ2-4, with D possibly being TRBD2 (5 bases). The TCR was taken from a woman younger than 35 with Graves' hyperthyroidism. CDR3 protein: CASSFGSGPGNIQYF. The CDR3 DNA sequence: TGTGCCAGCAGCTTTGGTAGTGGGCCGGGGAACATTCAGTACTTC.